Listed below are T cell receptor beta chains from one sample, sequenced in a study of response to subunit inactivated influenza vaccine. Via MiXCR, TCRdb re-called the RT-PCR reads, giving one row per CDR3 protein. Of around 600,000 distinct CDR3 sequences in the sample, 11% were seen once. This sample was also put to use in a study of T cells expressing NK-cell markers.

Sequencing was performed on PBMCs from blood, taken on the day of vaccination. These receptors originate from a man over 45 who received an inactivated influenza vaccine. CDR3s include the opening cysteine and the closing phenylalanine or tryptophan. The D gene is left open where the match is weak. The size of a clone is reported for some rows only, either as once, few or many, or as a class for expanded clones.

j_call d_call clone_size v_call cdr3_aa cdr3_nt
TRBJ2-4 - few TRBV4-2 CASSQDQGEQGAKNIQYF TGTGCCAGCAGCCAAGATCAAGGGGAGCAGGGGGCCAAAAACATTCAGTACTTC
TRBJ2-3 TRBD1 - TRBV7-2 CASSLQGAPADTQYF TGTGCCAGCTCCCTTCAGGGGGCGCCCGCAGATACGCAGTATTTT
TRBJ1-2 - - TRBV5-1 CASSPAGANYGYTF TGCGCCAGCAGCCCCGCGGGGGCTAACTATGGCTACACCTTC
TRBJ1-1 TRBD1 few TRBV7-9 CASSPVTGGNTEAFF TGTGCCAGCAGCCCGGTGACAGGGGGGAACACTGAAGCTTTCTTT
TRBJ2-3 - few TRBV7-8 CASSLDAGTDTQYF TGTGCCAGCAGCTTAGACGCAGGCACAGATACGCAGTATTTT
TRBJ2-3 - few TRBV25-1 CASASILALKTDTQYF TGTGCCAGCGCTAGTATCCTCGCTCTTAAAACGGATACGCAGTATTTT
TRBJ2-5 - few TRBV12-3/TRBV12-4 CASTRTVQETQYF TGTGCCAGCACCCGGACGGTTCAAGAGACCCAGTACTTC
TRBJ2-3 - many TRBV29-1 CSGAPSLADTQYF TGCAGCGGAGCCCCAAGTCTGGCAGATACGCAGTATTTT
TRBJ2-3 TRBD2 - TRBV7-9 CASSLLAGRWDTQYF TGTGCCAGCAGCTTACTAGCGGGGAGATGGGATACGCAGTATTTT
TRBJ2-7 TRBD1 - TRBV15 CATSRWTGVDEQYF TGTGCCACCAGCAGGTGGACAGGGGTGGATGAGCAGTACTTC
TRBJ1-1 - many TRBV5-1 CASSPQGLNTEAFF TGCGCCAGCAGCCCACAGGGATTGAACACTGAAGCTTTCTTT
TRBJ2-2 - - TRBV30 CAWSEGGLANTGELFF TGTGCCTGGTCTGAGGGGGGACTCGCGAACACCGGGGAGCTGTTTTTT
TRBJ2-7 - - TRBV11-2 CASSGRHPQYEQYF TGTGCCAGCAGCGGACGACATCCTCAATACGAGCAGTACTTC
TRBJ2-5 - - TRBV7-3 CASSMSPGETQYF TGTGCCAGCAGCATGAGCCCGGGAGAGACCCAGTACTTC
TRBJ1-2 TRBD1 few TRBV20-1 CSASRTGKSYGYTF TGCAGTGCTAGCCGGACAGGGAAGTCGTATGGCTACACCTTC
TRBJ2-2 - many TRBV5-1 CASSLGGGTGELFF TGCGCCAGCAGCTTGGGGGGCGGCACCGGGGAGCTGTTTTTT
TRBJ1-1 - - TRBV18 CASSPPRSSNTEAFF TGTGCCAGCTCACCACCAAGGAGCTCGAACACTGAAGCTTTCTTT
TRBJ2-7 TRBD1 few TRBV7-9 CASSIWTGASNYEQYF TGTGCCAGCAGCATATGGACAGGGGCCTCAAACTACGAGCAGTACTTC
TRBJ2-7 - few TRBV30 CACIRDRSYEQYF TGTGCCTGCATCCGGGACCGTTCCTACGAGCAGTACTTC
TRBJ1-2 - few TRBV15 CATSASGRASGYTF TGTGCCACCAGCGCCTCCGGACGGGCGAGTGGCTACACCTTC
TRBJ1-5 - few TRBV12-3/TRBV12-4 CASSLRSGNNQPQHF TGTGCCAGCAGTTTAAGGTCTGGAAACAATCAGCCCCAGCATTTT
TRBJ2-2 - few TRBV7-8 CASSPRLRGQRTGELFF TGTGCCAGCAGCCCTAGGTTGCGGGGGCAAAGGACCGGGGAGCTGTTTTTT
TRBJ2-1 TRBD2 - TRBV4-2 CASSQETSGQYNEQFF TGTGCCAGCAGCCAGGAGACTAGCGGGCAGTACAATGAGCAGTTCTTC
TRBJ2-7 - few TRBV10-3 CATSAGRYEQYF TGTGCCACATCCGCAGGGCGGTACGAGCAGTACTTC
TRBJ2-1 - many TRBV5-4 CASSLDLAEQFF TGTGCCAGCAGCTTGGACCTAGCAGAGCAGTTCTTC
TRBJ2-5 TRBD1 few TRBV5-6 CASSWTGRETQYF TGTGCCAGCAGCTGGACAGGGCGGGAGACCCAGTACTTC
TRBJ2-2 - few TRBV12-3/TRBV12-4 CAGTGSVTGELFF TGTGCCGGCACAGGGTCCGTCACCGGGGAGCTGTTTTTT
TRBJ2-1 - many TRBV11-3 CASSFGGHLLNEQFF TGTGCCAGCAGCTTTGGGGGTCACCTACTCAATGAGCAGTTCTTC
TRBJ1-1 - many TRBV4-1 CASSQETGTNTEAFF TGCGCCAGCAGCCAAGAAACAGGGACGAACACTGAAGCTTTCTTT
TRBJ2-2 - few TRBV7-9 CASSSLNWRTNTGELFF TGTGCCAGCAGCTCCCTTAACTGGCGTACGAACACCGGGGAGCTGTTTTTT
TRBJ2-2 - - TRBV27 CASSAQGGAGELFF TGTGCCAGCAGTGCCCAGGGTGGGGCCGGGGAGCTGTTTTTT
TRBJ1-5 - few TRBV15 CATSSLAGVQHF TGTGCCACCAGCAGTTTGGCAGGCGTACAGCATTTT
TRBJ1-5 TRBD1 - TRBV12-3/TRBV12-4 CASSRDRGVPQHF TGTGCCAGCAGCCGGGACAGGGGAGTGCCCCAGCATTTT
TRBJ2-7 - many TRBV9 CASSVGTLTSYEQYF TGTGCCAGCAGCGTAGGTACGCTAACCTCCTACGAGCAGTACTTC
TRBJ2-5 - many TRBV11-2 CASSSRQQGRSETQYF TGTGCCAGCAGCAGTCGTCAACAGGGAAGAAGTGAGACCCAGTACTTC
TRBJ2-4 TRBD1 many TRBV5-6 CASSLQGGRGAKNIQYF TGTGCCAGCAGCCTACAGGGGGGCCGGGGGGCCAAAAACATTCAGTACTTC
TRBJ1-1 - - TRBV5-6 CASSLELGVNTEAFF TGTGCCAGCAGCTTGGAGTTAGGGGTGAACACTGAAGCTTTCTTT
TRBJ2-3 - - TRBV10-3 CAISEFRDTQYF TGTGCCATCAGTGAGTTCAGAGATACGCAGTATTTT
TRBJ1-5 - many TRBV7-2 CASSFFRDQPQHF TGTGCCAGCAGCTTCTTCAGAGACCAGCCCCAGCATTTT
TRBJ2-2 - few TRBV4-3 CASSQELSSANTGELFF TGCGCCAGCAGCCAAGAGTTATCCTCGGCGAACACCGGGGAGCTGTTTTTT
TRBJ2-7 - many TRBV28 CATGIPPSYEQYF TGTGCCACCGGGATTCCACCCAGCTACGAGCAGTACTTC
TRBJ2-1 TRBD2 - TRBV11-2 CASSWGLAGGSARNEQFF TGTGCCAGCAGCTGGGGACTAGCGGGAGGTTCAGCTCGCAATGAGCAGTTCTTC
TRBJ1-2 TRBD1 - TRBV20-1 CSARVYRDRGRLNYGYTF TGCAGTGCTAGAGTTTACCGGGACAGGGGGCGACTTAACTATGGCTACACCTTC
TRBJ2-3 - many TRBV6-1 CASSRIRAVTSTDTQYF TGTGCCAGCAGCCGAATTAGAGCTGTCACGAGCACAGATACGCAGTATTTT
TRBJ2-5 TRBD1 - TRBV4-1 CASSQYNRGETQYF TGCGCCAGCAGCCAATATAACAGGGGGGAGACCCAGTACTTC
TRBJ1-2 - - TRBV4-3 CASSQDHLGSYGYTF TGCGCCAGCAGCCAAGATCATCTCGGCAGTTATGGCTACACCTTC
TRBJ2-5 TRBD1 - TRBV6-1 CASSESGQGPGETQYF TGTGCCAGCAGTGAATCTGGACAGGGTCCAGGAGAGACCCAGTACTTC
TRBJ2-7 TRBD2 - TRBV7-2 CASSLTPALAVYEQYF TGTGCCAGCAGCTTGACACCCGCACTAGCGGTCTACGAGCAGTACTTC
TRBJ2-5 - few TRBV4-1 CASSQSGRERETQYF TGCGCCAGCAGCCAATCAGGAAGGGAACGGGAGACCCAGTACTTC
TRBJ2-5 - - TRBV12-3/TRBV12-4 CASSLWGKETQYF TGTGCCAGCAGTTTATGGGGGAAAGAGACCCAGTACTTC
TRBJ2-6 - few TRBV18 CASSLGISGANVLTF TGTGCCAGCTCACTCGGGATCTCTGGGGCCAACGTCCTGACTTTC
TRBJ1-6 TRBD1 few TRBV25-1 CASSVTGTGSSPLHF TGTGCCAGCAGTGTTACCGGGACAGGGAGTTCACCCCTCCACTTT
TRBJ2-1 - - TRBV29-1 CSVELVGSPSHEQFF TGCAGCGTTGAGCTGGTGGGATCCCCGTCCCATGAGCAGTTCTTC
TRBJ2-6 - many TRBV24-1 CATGELSSGANVLTF TGTGCCACCGGCGAACTGAGCTCTGGGGCCAACGTCCTGACTTTC
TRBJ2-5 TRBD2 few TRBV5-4 CASSPGHGGSEETQYF TGTGCCAGCAGCCCAGGGCATGGCGGGAGCGAAGAGACCCAGTACTTC